This TCR beta chain originates from a study of T-cell reconstitution after alpha-beta-depleted transplantation in children. Study conclusions and caveats: At day 60, the high TCRbeta diversity found in some patients originated from recipient T cells and thymic progenitors that had survived. Hyperexpanded clones declined; after one year, newly produced T cells mostly supplied diversity. Reportedly, roughly two months post-transplant, alpha-beta T cells arose from several hundred expanded graft clones.

It was with unique molecular identifiers that the TCRbeta library was prepared. MiXCR, run by TCRdb on the PCR reads, gives a single entry per CDR3 protein. The sample yields hundreds of thousands of distinct CDR3 sequences, over 10% seen once. This clonotype was counted once. The antigen remains undetermined. The CDR3 is made up of 17 amino acids. The V gene lost 0 bases and the J gene lost 0 bases, with 12 bases spanning the gap. The germline CDR1 and CDR2 sequences are SGHTA and FQGNSA. V is TRBV7-2 and J is TRBJ1-5; D remains unclear. Sequenced material: PBMCs, taken before TCRalphabeta/CD19-depleted stem cell transplant. The source is a girl aged 2-10 years with congenital amegakaryocytic thrombocytopenia, due to receive a stem cell transplant. CDR3 nucleotides: TGTGCCAGCAGCTTAGCGTGGCCACAATCTAGCAATCAGCCCCAGCATTTT. It yields the protein CASSLAWPQSSNQPQHF.